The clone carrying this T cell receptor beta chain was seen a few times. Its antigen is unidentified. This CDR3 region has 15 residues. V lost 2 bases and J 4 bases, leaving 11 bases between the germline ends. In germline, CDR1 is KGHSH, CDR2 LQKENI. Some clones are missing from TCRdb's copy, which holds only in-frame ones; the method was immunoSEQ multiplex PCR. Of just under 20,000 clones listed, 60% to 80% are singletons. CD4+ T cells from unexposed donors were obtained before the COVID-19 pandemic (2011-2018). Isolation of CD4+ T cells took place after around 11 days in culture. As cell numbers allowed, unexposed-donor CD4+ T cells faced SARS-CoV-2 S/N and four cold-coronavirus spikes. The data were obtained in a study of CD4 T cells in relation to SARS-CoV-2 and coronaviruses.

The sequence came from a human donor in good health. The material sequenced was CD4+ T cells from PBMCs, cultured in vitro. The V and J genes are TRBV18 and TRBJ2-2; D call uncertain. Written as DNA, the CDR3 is TGTGCCAGCTCACCATCGATGGTTATCACCGGGGAGCTGTTTTTT. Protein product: CASSPSMVITGELFF.